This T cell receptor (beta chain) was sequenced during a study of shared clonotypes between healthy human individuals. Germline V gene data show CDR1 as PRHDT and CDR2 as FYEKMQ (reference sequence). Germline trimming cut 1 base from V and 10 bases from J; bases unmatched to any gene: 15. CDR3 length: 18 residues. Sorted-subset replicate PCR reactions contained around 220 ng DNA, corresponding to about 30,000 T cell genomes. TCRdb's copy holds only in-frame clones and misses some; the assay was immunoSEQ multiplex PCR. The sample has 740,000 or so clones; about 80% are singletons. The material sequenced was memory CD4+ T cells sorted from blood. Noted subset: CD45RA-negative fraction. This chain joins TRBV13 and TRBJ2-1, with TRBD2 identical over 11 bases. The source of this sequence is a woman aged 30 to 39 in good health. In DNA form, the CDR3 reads TGTGCCAGCAGCTTAGAGAGTCGGTTAGCGGGAGGGCCGGAAGAGCAGTTCTTC. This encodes CASSLESRLAGGPEEQFF.